This entry concerns a single TCR beta chain. Its specificity is unknown. 13 Jbeta primers and 60 Vbeta primers were used for the PCR. Using immunoSEQ multiplex PCR, the repertoire was profiled, and TCRdb retains in-frame clones only, with some absent. The sample contains about 130,000 clones, over 65% of which appear only once. This CDR3 is 14 amino acids long. Unmatched junction bases numbered 8, after V lost 8 bases and J lost 4 bases. Per the germline V gene, CDR1 is LNHDA and CDR2 is SQIVND (reference sequence). The source of the sample is a study of cytomegalovirus exposure and HLA in healthy donors. Notes on the study in general: In vitro assays verified that a few CMV-associated chains recognized CMV antigens specifically.

The gene calls are TRBV19 and TRBJ2-1; 7 bases fit TRBD2. Material: PBMCs. The clonotype was recovered from a female donor in good health and CMV-seropositive. CDR3 coding DNA: TGTGCCAGTTCTTTATCGGGGGGATACAATGAGCAGTTCTTC. Translated: CASSLSGGYNEQFF.